The T cell receptor (beta chain) under discussion was sequenced for a study of T cells in Graves' hyperthyroidism and ophthalmopathy. Study in general: Peripheral blood was taken when the disease was first diagnosed, before any treatment began.

The study, taken as a whole, reports: The model identified upcoming ophthalmopathy a median approximately six months ahead of onset. Appearing also in blood were most of the thyroid clonotypes expanded above 0.001.

TCR beta CDR3 sequences were amplified from RNA transcripts. First-round RT-PCR with HTBI primers amplified the TCR CDR3 region. TCRdb reprocessed the multiplex PCR reads with MiXCR, giving one entry per CDR3 protein. Among fewer than 900,000 distinct CDR3 sequences listed, roughly a sixth were seen once. As to this clonotype: Its antigen is as yet unknown.

Fresh peripheral blood, 10 ml, was the source of the PBMCs. The sample consisted of blood. The sequence was obtained from a woman aged 45-65 years with Graves' hyperthyroidism that later progressed to Graves' ophthalmopathy.

The CDR3 DNA follows: TGTGCCAGCAGCTTAGCGCAACAAATATCCTACGAGCAGTACTTC. It codes for CASSLAQQISYEQYF. This chain joins TRBV7-9 and TRBJ2-7; no definite D call. Germline V gene data show CDR1 as SEHNR and CDR2 as FQNEAQ (reference sequence). The V end was cut by 0 bases, the J end by 1 base, with 10 bases between. This CDR3 is 15 amino acids long.